The rows below give T cell receptor beta chains drawn from one sample of a study of response to subunit inactivated influenza vaccine. One entry per CDR3 protein, called by TCRdb with MiXCR from the RT-PCR reads. The table includes around 470,000 distinct CDR3 sequences, approximately 7.8% detected once. This material consisted of PBMCs from blood, taken roughly 24 months after vaccination. Receptors originate from a man between 50 and 70 years old who received an inactivated influenza vaccine. CDR3s include the opening cysteine and the closing phenylalanine or tryptophan. D genes are given only for firm matches. Only some rows state a clone size, as once, few, many or a class for expanded clones.

V	size	J	D	DNA	CDR3
TRBV6-1	.	TRBJ2-7	TRBD1	TGTGCCAGCCGACGGACAGGGGGCTACTGGGAGCAGTACTTC	CASRRTGGYWEQYF
TRBV27	few	TRBJ2-7	.	TGTGCCAGCAGCTTAAAGCCGGGACTGGATACCTACGAGCAGTACTTC	CASSLKPGLDTYEQYF
TRBV19	.	TRBJ1-1	.	TGTGCCAGTAGTAGGCCAGGGGTGATCTCTGAAGCTTTCTTT	CASSRPGVISEAFF
TRBV5-1	.	TRBJ1-2	.	TGCGCCAGCAGCTTGGCAGGAGCAAACTATGGCTACACCTTC	CASSLAGANYGYTF
TRBV29-1	.	TRBJ2-3	.	TGCAGCGGCCAACAGGAAGGGAAAACAGATACGCAGTATTTT	CSGQQEGKTDTQYF
TRBV4-3	many	TRBJ1-2	.	TGCGCCAGCAGCCAAGAATACGGAACCTATGGCTACACCTTC	CASSQEYGTYGYTF
TRBV2	once	TRBJ2-1	TRBD2	TGTGCCAGCAGCCCTCTCCTAGCGGGAATTTACAATGAGCAGTTCTTC	CASSPLLAGIYNEQFF
TRBV7-2	few	TRBJ2-7	.	TGTGCCAGCAGACCAAGCGGTAGCCCCGAGCAGTACTTC	CASRPSGSPEQYF
TRBV24-1	few	TRBJ2-7	.	TGTGCCACCAGTGAGGTAAGGGGCGGCGAGCAGTACTTC	CATSEVRGGEQYF
TRBV21-1	few	TRBJ2-1	.	TGTGCCAGCAAAGCCTTGCGGGGGCCGAAGTTACCGCACTCCTACAATGAGCAGTTCTTC	CASKALRGPKLPHSYNEQFF
TRBV20-1	many	TRBJ2-1	.	TGCAGTGCCCAAGGGGGGGGTTTAAGCTCCTACAATGAGCAGTTCTTC	CSAQGGGLSSYNEQFF
TRBV6-5	.	TRBJ2-7	.	TGTGCCAGCAGTTACTCTTCAGGACCTACCTACGAGCAGTACTTC	CASSYSSGPTYEQYF
TRBV5-5	.	TRBJ1-4	.	TGTGCCAGCAGGGGGCCCGTACTTGGAGAAAAACTGTTTTTT	CASRGPVLGEKLFF
TRBV11-2	.	TRBJ2-3	TRBD2	TGTGCCAGCAGCTTAGGACTAGCGTTGAGATCAGATACGCAGTATTTT	CASSLGLALRSDTQYF
TRBV20-1	.	TRBJ2-3	.	TGCAGTGCTCCCCCCGGCGGAGGCGCGATCACAGATACGCAGTATTTT	CSAPPGGGAITDTQYF
TRBV9	.	TRBJ2-3	TRBD2	TGTGCCAGCACCCGCTCTAGCGGGTACACAGATACGCAGTATTTT	CASTRSSGYTDTQYF
TRBV6-1	.	TRBJ1-2	.	TGTGCCAGCAGATCCGCAGGGGAAACTTCTGGCTACACCTTC	CASRSAGETSGYTF
TRBV27	few	TRBJ2-2	.	TGTGCCAGCATGGCTAGCGCCAACACCGGGGAGCTGTTTTTT	CASMASANTGELFF
TRBV2	many	TRBJ2-5	.	TGTGCCAGCACCCTCCGGGACACGGAGCGGGAGACCCAGTACTTC	CASTLRDTERETQYF
TRBV6-1	few	TRBJ2-2	TRBD2	TGTGCCAGCAGTGTCGGACTAGCGGGAGCGACCGGGGAGCTGTTTTTT	CASSVGLAGATGELFF
TRBV30	.	TRBJ2-1	TRBD1	TGTGCCTGGAGCCCCGGACAGGGCCAGCAGTTCTTC	CAWSPGQGQQFF
TRBV10-3	.	TRBJ2-5	.	TGTGCCATCAGTGAAGGGGGAGGGGGCCAAGAGACCCAGTACTTC	CAISEGGGGQETQYF
TRBV7-8	few	TRBJ2-3	TRBD2	TGTGCCAGCAGCCTGAGGACTAGCGGGAGACCACTGAATCGGGATACGCAGTATTTT	CASSLRTSGRPLNRDTQYF
TRBV7-8	.	TRBJ2-4	.	TGTGCCAGCAGCTTGGACCCACGGGGTAGTCAGGGCATTCAGTACTTC	CASSLDPRGSQGIQYF
TRBV11-2	.	TRBJ2-7	.	TGTGCCAGCTCCGTTCAGGGGGGGATCTACGAGCAGTACTTC	CASSVQGGIYEQYF
TRBV27	few	TRBJ2-1	TRBD2	TGTGCCAGCAGTGCGACTAGCGGGTTTAGAAATGAGCAGTTCTTC	CASSATSGFRNEQFF
TRBV6-1	few	TRBJ2-7	TRBD1	TGTGCCAGCACCAGCCGGGACAGATTTCCTTACGAGCAGTACTTC	CASTSRDRFPYEQYF
TRBV7-2	many	TRBJ2-7	.	TGTGCCAGCAGCTACGGAGGTTCCTACGAGCAGTACTTC	CASSYGGSYEQYF
TRBV20-1	.	TRBJ2-6	.	TGCAGTGCTATTACTCGCTCTGGGGCCAACGTCCTGACTTTC	CSAITRSGANVLTF
TRBV10-3	few	TRBJ2-7	.	TGTGCCATCAGTGACGGGGATTCGGGGTACGAGCAGTACTTC	CAISDGDSGYEQYF
TRBV30	.	TRBJ2-1	TRBD2	TGTGCCTGGACGGCCCTAGCGGGGGCAAAAGGGGAGCAGTTCTTC	CAWTALAGAKGEQFF
TRBV7-9	.	TRBJ2-2	.	TGTGCCAGCCCCCGGCCTAACACCGGGGAGCTGTTTTTT	CASPRPNTGELFF
TRBV20-1	few	TRBJ1-2	.	TGCAGTGCCCCTCTGGTGGCGAACTATGGCTACACCTTC	CSAPLVANYGYTF
TRBV4-2	few	TRBJ2-1	TRBD2	TGTGCCAGCAGCCAAGATATGGAGTGGCGGGAGAGCTCCTACAATGAGCAGTTCTTC	CASSQDMEWRESSYNEQFF
TRBV4-2	many	TRBJ2-7	.	TGTGCCAGCAGCCAAGATCTAAGCAGGGCCTACGAGCAGTACTTC	CASSQDLSRAYEQYF
TRBV20-1	many	TRBJ2-1	.	TGCAGTGCTAGCCCGGGTCAGTACAATGAGCAGTTCTTC	CSASPGQYNEQFF
TRBV7-2	.	TRBJ1-5	TRBD1	TGTGCCAGCAGCCCAACAGGACAGGGGGCGGGCAATCAGCCCCAGCATTTT	CASSPTGQGAGNQPQHF
TRBV5-1	few	TRBJ2-5	TRBD2	TGCGCCAGCAGCTCCCAACCGGGACTAGCGGGAGGGTCTCCGTACTTC	CASSSQPGLAGGSPYF
TRBV6-6	.	TRBJ1-1	.	TGTGCCAGCAGTTATTTAGTCTCTGAAGCTTTCTTT	CASSYLVSEAFF
TRBV4-3	.	TRBJ1-6	.	TGCGCCAGCAGCCAAGTAGTTAATTCACCCCTCCACTTT	CASSQVVNSPLHF